This T cell receptor beta chain was profiled in a study of T cells expressing NK-cell markers. Study-level background: Within the sequenced cohort of eight donors, seven exhibited HCMV seropositivity and one was seronegative. Points from the study as a whole: In 5 to 7 donors, dominant CD3+CD56+NKG2C+ clones formed about 1.0-7.5% of CD8+ cells.

TCRdb reanalyzed the 5' RACE reads, giving one entry per CDR3 protein sequence and no DNA. The sample totals about half a million distinct CDR3 sequences; its top ten clones hold over 1.1%. Germline assignment: CDR1 SGHRS and CDR2 YFSETQ. The CDR3 contains 15 residues. Regarding this clonotype: Antigen specificity is unknown.

The receptor's source is a woman in her forties or fifties in good health. The source material was blood T cells: a sorted CD56 or NKG2C T cell subset, CD4+ or CD8+ T cells, or bulk PBMC T cells (not recorded which). The chain combines TRBV5-1 with TRBJ2-1; the D call of TRBD1 rests on TCRdb alone, since no DNA is present to check it. This CDR3 is CASSVRGSAQDEQFF.